The 15 T cell receptor beta chains listed next were all sequenced from one sample in a study of ipilimumab plus nivolumab after autologous stem cell transplantation. The assay was immunoSEQ multiplex PCR, and TCRdb's table has in-frame clones only and misses some. Among 15,000 to 20,000 clones listed, around 80% were seen once. Material: PBMCs, obtained in a trial of ipilimumab plus nivolumab as post-transplant consolidation. These receptors all come from a male donor with diffuse large B-cell lymphoma.

The CDR3 sequence is CSVGGGVKNIQYF. For the CDR3, the DNA is TGCAGCGTTGGAGGGGGCGTCAAAAACATTCAGTACTTC. The gene calls are TRBV29-1 and TRBJ2-4, with 7 bases lining up with TRBD1. This CDR3 region has 13 residues. The J segment lost 3 bases and the V segment lost 4 bases, leaving 3 bases of the junction unmatched. Per the germline V gene, CDR1 is SQVTM and CDR2 is ANQGSEA. Looking up the rest from reference TRBV29-1 and TRBJ2-4 gives the full variable domain: SAVISQKPSRDICQRGTSLTIQCQVDSQVTMMFWYRQQPGQSLTLIATANQGSEATYESGFVIDKFPISRPNLTFSTLTVSNMSPEDSSIYLCSVGGGVKNIQYFGAGTRLSVL.

The chain carries TRBV14 and TRBJ1-2; no clear D gene. CDR3 length: 15 amino acids. V was shortened by 4 bases and J by 8 bases, with 20 bases between the two germline ends. The germline V gene has CDR1 SGHDN and CDR2 FVKESK. In DNA form, the CDR3 reads TGTGCCAGCAGCCCTTGGGGTAAAACCCTGGGAGGCTACACCTTC. Protein product: CASSPWGKTLGGYTF. The variable domain in full, completed from reference TRBV14 and TRBJ1-2, reads EAGVTQFPSHSVIEKGQTVTLRCDPISGHDNLYWYRRVMGKEIKFLLHFVKESKQDESGMPNNRFLAERTGGTYSTLKVQPAELEDSGVYFCASSPWGKTLGGYTFGSGTRLTVV.

The chain carries TRBV25-1 and TRBJ1-4; the D gene is possibly TRBD1 (6 bases). CDR1 and CDR2 from the germline V gene are MGHDK and SYGVNS. V was cut by 6 bases and J by 5 bases, with 13 bases left in between. CDR3 length: 14 residues. For the CDR3, the DNA is TGTGCCAGCAGCTCCGGGACAAGCAATGAAAAACTGTTTTTT. It encodes CASSSGTSNEKLFF.

This chain connects TRBV19 to TRBJ1-5, with TRBD1 identical over 11 bases. The CDR3 extends over 16 amino acids. Germline V gene lookup returns CDR1 LNHDA and CDR2 SQIVND (reference sequence). Losses at the gene ends were 0 bases for V and 7 bases for J; bases not matched to a gene: 5. CDR3 nucleotides: TGTGCCAGTAGTATAGATGGGACAGGGGGACGACAGCCCCAGCATTTT. Protein sequence: CASSIDGTGGRQPQHF.

Details on this clone: Its ends do not fully match the called genes, so a read error is possible. V is TRBV11-2 and J is TRBJ2-7; the D is unclear. CDR1 SGHAT and CDR2 FQNNGV come from the germline V gene. This CDR3 is built from 11 residues. CDR3 protein: CASSHPGPPFF. CDR3 nucleotide sequence: TGTGCCAGCAGCCATCCGGGTCCCCCATTTTTC.

This clone showed up just a few times. The CDR3 DNA sequence: TGTGCCAGCGCGACATCCCCCCATCAGCCCCAGCATTTT. Its protein is CASATSPHQPQHF. The rearrangement joins TRBV7-3 to TRBJ1-5; D is ambiguous. The germline V gene encodes CDR1 SGHTA and CDR2 FQGTGA. The CDR3 has 13 amino acids. Trimming stripped 8 bases from V and 5 bases from J, with 13 bases between.

The chain joins TRBV5-1 to TRBJ1-1, with 7 positions matching TRBD1. CDR1 SGHRS and CDR2 YFSETQ come from the germline V gene. The CDR3 has 14 amino acids. Trimming took 2 bases from V and 3 from J; bases not matched to a gene: 4. DNA of the CDR3: TGCGCCAGCAGCTTTTCAGGGGGAGACACTGAAGCTTTCTTT. Its translation is CASSFSGGDTEAFF.

The chain combines TRBV12-5 with TRBJ1-4; 8 bases fit TRBD1. The CDR3 is made up of 16 amino acids. CDR1 LGHNT and CDR2 FRNRAP come from the germline V gene. The J segment lost 4 bases and the V segment lost 2 bases, leaving 6 bases of the junction unmatched. The CDR3 coding sequence is TGTGCTAGTGGTTTGACTCAGGGGGCCGGTAATGAAAAACTGTTTTTT. Its protein is CASGLTQGAGNEKLFF.

The gene calls are TRBV19 and TRBJ2-7; 11 bases line up with TRBD1. This CDR3 has 15 amino acids. Germline-derived CDR1 and CDR2 are LNHDA and SQIVND (reference sequence). With V trimmed by 0 bases and J by 6 bases, 4 bases remained unmatched. The CDR3 sequence is CASSIDGTGGGEQYF. DNA for the CDR3: TGTGCCAGTAGTATAGATGGGACAGGGGGAGGCGAGCAGTACTTC.

This clone occurred once. V is TRBV30 and J is TRBJ2-7, with 7 bases aligning to TRBD1. The ends lost 2 bases at V and 4 bases at J; junction bases unmatched: 8. The CDR3 extends over 14 amino acids. Germline CDR1 and CDR2: GTSNPN and SVGIG (reference sequence). CDR3 bases: TGTGCCTGGAGTAAGGGGGCGCGGGCATACGAGCAGTACTTC. Translation gives CAWSKGARAYEQYF.

The chain is built from TRBV6-1 and TRBJ2-7; D is uncertain. Trimming shortened V by 3 bases and J by 0 bases, and 12 bases separated the two germline ends. CDR3 length: 15 residues. CDR1 MNHNS and CDR2 SASEGT come from the germline V gene. CDR3 loop: CASSETWTRSYEQYF. CDR3 DNA: TGTGCCAGCAGTGAGACGTGGACGCGCTCCTACGAGCAGTACTTC.

This clone was detected only once. The chain couples TRBV6-1 to TRBJ1-5; D unresolved. The V end lost 7 bases, the J end lost 1 base, and 11 bases lay between the germline ends. The CDR3 is made up of 14 amino acids. CDR1 is MNHNS and CDR2 is SASEGT in the germline V gene. For the CDR3, the DNA is TGTGCCAGCAATGAGGGCTTGAGCAATCAGCCCCAGCATTTT. Translating gives CASNEGLSNQPQHF.

The chain combines TRBV9 with TRBJ2-2, with 9 bases identical to TRBD2. The CDR3 sequence is 15 residues long. The J segment lost 3 bases and the V segment lost 0 bases, leaving 0 bases of the junction unmatched. The germline V gene has CDR1 SGDLS and CDR2 YYNGEE. CDR3 in amino acids: CASSVGGRDTGELFF. The CDR3 nucleotides are TGTGCCAGCAGCGTAGGCGGGAGGGACACCGGGGAGCTGTTTTTT.

This sequence joins TRBV5-6 and TRBJ2-7; the D call may be TRBD1 or TRBD2 (5 bases each). Trimming removed 1 base from V and 5 bases from J, with 13 bases in between. CDR1 is SGHDT, CDR2 YYEEEE, per germline. The CDR3 sequence is 14 residues long. CDR3 coding DNA: TGTGCCAGCAGCTTGCCAGGGAGAAACAACGAGCAGTACTTC. Protein sequence: CASSLPGRNNEQYF.

Regarding this clone: No DNA is shown, since the ends of the CDR3 on it are uncertain; the CDR3 is the one TCRdb lists. The chain has TRBV5-1 and TRBJ1-2; the table names TRBD1, a call not compared with the DNA. The CDR3 is 21 amino acids long, termini counted. Germline CDR1 and CDR2: SGHRS and YFSETQ. The CDR3: CASSLGQGLATPSARGSGYTF.